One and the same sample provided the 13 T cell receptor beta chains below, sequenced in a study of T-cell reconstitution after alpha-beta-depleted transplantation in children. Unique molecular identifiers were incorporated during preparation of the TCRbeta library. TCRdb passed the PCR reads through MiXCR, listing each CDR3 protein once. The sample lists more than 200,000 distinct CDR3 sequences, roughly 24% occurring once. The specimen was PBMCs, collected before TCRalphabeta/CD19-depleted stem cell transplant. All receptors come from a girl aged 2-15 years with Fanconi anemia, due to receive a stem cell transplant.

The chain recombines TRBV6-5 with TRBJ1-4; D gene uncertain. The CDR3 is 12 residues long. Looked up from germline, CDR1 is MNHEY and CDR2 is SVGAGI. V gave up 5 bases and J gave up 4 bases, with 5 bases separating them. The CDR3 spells CASSGDNEKLFF. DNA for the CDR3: TGTGCCAGCAGTGGGGATAATGAAAAACTGTTTTTT.

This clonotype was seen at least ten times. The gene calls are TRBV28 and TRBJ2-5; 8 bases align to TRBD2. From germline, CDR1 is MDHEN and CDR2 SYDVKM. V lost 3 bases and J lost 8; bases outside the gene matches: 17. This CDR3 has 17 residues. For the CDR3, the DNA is TGTGCCAGCAGTTTGTCAAGCGGGAGAATTACCAAGAGAACCCAGTACTTC. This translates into CASSLSSGRITKRTQYF.

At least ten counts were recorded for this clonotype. This CDR3 reads CSARLIADTQYF. CDR3 bases: TGCAGTGCTAGACTAATAGCGGATACGCAGTATTTT. The V call is TRBV20-1, the J call TRBJ2-3, with TRBD2 as a possible D gene (5 bases). CDR3 length: 12 residues. The V gene's germline CDR1 is DFQATT and CDR2 SNEGSKA (reference sequence). Trimming removed 2 bases at V and 6 bases at J, with 9 bases between.

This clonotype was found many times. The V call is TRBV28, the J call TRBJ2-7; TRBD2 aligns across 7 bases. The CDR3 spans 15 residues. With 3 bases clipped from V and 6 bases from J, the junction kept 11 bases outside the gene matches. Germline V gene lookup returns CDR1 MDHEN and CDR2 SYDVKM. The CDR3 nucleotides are TGTGCCAGCAGTTTTCAGACTAGCAAACCTTCCGAGCAGTACTTC. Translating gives CASSFQTSKPSEQYF.

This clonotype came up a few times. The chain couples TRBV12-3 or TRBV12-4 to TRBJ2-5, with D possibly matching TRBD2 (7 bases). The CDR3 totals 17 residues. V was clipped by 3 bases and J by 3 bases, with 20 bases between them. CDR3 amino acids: CASSFVGGGAVEETQYF. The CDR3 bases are TGTGCCAGCAGTTTTGTTGGGGGGGGCGCCGTTGAAGAGACCCAGTACTTC.

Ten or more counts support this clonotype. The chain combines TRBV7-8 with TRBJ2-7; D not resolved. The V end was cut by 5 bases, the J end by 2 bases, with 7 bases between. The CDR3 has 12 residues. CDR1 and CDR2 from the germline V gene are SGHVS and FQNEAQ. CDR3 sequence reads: CASSRNTYEQYF. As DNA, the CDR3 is TGTGCCAGCAGCCGAAACACCTACGAGCAGTACTTC.

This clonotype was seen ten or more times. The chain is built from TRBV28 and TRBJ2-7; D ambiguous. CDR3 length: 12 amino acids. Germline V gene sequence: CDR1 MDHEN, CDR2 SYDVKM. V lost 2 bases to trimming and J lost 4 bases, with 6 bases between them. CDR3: CASSLAPYEQYF. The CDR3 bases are TGTGCCAGCAGTTTAGCCCCTTACGAGCAGTACTTC.

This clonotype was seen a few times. The CDR3 spells CASSWAGPPYEQYF. The CDR3 DNA reads TGTGCCAGCAGTTGGGCAGGGCCCCCCTACGAGCAGTACTTC. V usage is TRBV12-3 or TRBV12-4 and J usage is TRBJ2-7; possibly TRBD1 for D (5 bases). The length of the CDR3 is 14 residues. V was pared by 4 bases and J by 2 bases, with 12 bases between.

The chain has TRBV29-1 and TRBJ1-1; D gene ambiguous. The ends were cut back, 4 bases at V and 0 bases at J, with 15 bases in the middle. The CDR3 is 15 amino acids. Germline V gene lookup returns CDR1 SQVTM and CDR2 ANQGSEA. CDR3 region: CSVASYRRLNTEAFF. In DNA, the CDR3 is TGCAGCGTTGCCTCATACCGCAGATTGAACACTGAAGCTTTCTTT.

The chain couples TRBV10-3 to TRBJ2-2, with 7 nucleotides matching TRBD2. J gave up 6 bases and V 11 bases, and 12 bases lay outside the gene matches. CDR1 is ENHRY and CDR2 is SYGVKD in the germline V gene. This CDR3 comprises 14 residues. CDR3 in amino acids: CAVRWGGSSGELFF. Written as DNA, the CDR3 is TGTGCCGTCCGGTGGGGCGGGAGTTCCGGGGAGCTGTTTTTT.

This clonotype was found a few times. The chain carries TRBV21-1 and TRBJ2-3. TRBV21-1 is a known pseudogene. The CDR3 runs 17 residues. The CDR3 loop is CASSKAMSGYSTDTQYF. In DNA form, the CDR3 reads TGTGCCAGCAGCAAAGCGATGAGTGGGTACAGCACAGATACGCAGTATTTT.

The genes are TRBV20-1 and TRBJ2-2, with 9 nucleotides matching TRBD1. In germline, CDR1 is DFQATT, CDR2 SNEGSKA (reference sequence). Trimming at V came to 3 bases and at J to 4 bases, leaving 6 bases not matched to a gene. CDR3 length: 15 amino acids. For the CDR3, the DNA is TGCAGTGCTAGGGGGACAGGGAGCGTCACCGGGGAGCTGTTTTTT. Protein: CSARGTGSVTGELFF.

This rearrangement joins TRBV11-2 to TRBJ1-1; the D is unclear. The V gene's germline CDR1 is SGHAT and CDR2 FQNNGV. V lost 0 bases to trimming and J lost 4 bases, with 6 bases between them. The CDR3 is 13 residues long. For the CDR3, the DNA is TGTGCCAGCAGCTTAGACGGTAGCACTGAAGCTTTCTTT. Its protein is CASSLDGSTEAFF.